The sequence of this TCR beta chain was determined in a study of T cell responses to AZD1222 COVID-19 vaccine (dated by TCRdb to the early 2020s). In the study overall: AZD1222 recipients with second doses at about 4 weeks or about 12 weeks were pooled, because spike-specific TCR depth and breadth did not differ between schedules. Trial participants were enrolled into age subgroups of 18-55, 56-69 and 70-plus years, which contained approximately 150, 28 and 58 TCR-sequenced participants, respectively. A total of more than 230 trial participants underwent TCR sequencing, of whom under 220 had received two doses of AZD1222 and roughly 26 had received two doses of the MenACWY control vaccine.

The time point tag for this specimen amounts to: baseline before first vaccination. Vaccinee samples were obtained from the UK trials COV001 and COV002, which included a single-blind randomized controlled phase 2/3 trial of AZD1222 (ChAdOx1 nCoV-19) in healthy adults. For TCRbeta chain sequencing, PBMC samples were collected from trial participants at day 0 and at day 28 after the second dose. The CDR3 regions of human TCRbeta chains were analyzed by immunosequencing. The source study handled its data this way. Repertoire TCRs were checked for matches against a reference library of SARS-CoV-2-specific TCRs that had been generated using the MIRA antigen-specificity platform. Breadth meant the fraction of unique TCRs that were SARS-CoV-2-associated, whereas depth meant the fraction of total T cells that were SARS-CoV-2-associated. Using the MIRA data, each spike-specific TCR was mapped to the spike region that the TCR reacts to and placed in a CD4 or CD8 class. Log10-transformed breadth and depth values were compared by one-way ANOVA with Sidak's multiple comparisons tests. Entries here come from immuneACCESS through TCRdb and include only in-frame sequences with V and J called. Some clones fail to appear in such tables; in the studies checked, an unresolved V gene covers under half of the shortfall, and the cause of the remainder is unknown. D and trimming were read from the DNA, whereas the V and J calls and clone size are those reported in that table. This sample gives some 150,000 clones in total; 90% of them show up just once. The ten most abundant clones make up 1.5% to 2% of the sample.

The CDR3, from cysteine to phenylalanine, totals 13 residues. Only CDR3 DNA remains: 39 bases, in frame from the first base. The germline V gene supplies CDR1 SGDLS and CDR2 YYNGEE. Relative to germline, V is 0 bases shorter and J is 2 bases shorter, with 5 bases between their ends. The paper as a whole reports these results and caveats: The whole spike protein was spanned by vaccine-associated CD4 TCRs, and dominant responses were seen in regions 160-218 and 743-854. Participants were mostly white British and included more females than males, and it was suggested by the authors that clonal diversity may have been underestimated. In the small 56-69-year group, the increase in depth fell short of significance, most likely because of low power. Because no samples from the day 14 peak response were available, repertoires could be characterized only after the peak T cell response. A significant rise in spike-specific TCR breadth and depth was observed after two AZD1222 doses relative to day 0 and relative to MenACWY recipients. Conclusions about previously exposed vaccinees are limited, since just 6 or 7 AZD1222 recipients were seropositive for SARS-CoV-2 at baseline. Epitopes outside the regions mutated in the B.1.351 and B.1.1.7 variants were reportedly recognized by nearly half of the unique spike-specific TCRs.

About this clone: Its antigen is still unknown. Base quality data are lacking; no much larger clone is found one base away.

The sequence was collected from an adult in good health. This specimen consisted of peripheral blood, obtained on day 0 of AZD1222 vaccination. The V and J segments used are TRBV9 and TRBJ1-2, with the D gene too uncertain to name. CDR3 protein: CASSVVGNYGYTF. The DNA sequence follows: TGTGCCAGCAGCGTAGTAGGGAACTATGGCTACACCTTC.